A selection of T cell receptor beta chains follows, all from one sample in a study of T cell repertoires in cytomegalovirus infection. One entry per CDR3 protein, called by TCRdb with MiXCR from the reads. This repertoire shows some 600,000 distinct CDR3 sequences, roughly a quarter found once; its top ten account for 7.5% to 9%. Sequences were obtained from CD8+ T cells from PBMCs. The receptors here all came from a human donor in good health (CMV status not recorded). Some clones in this sample may be carry-over from other donors' samples. CDR3s leave out the opening cysteine and the closing phenylalanine or tryptophan. Fields, in order: J gene, V gene, clone size, CDR3 protein. Rows give clone size only sometimes, using once, few, many, or a class for an expanded clone.

>TRBJ1-1|TRBV7-9|many
ASSGWGNTEAF
>TRBJ2-1|TRBV7-8|many
ASSPTPNEQF
>TRBJ2-6|TRBV10-3|.
AISEWTAVSGANVLT
>TRBJ2-5|TRBV7-2|many
ASSPEGFRQETQY
>TRBJ2-5|TRBV28|many
ASSFAVQGAGETQY
>TRBJ2-2|TRBV6-6|.
ASSYPGLAGAPNTGELF
>TRBJ2-3|TRBV7-2|many
ASRPTPTGWRADTQY
>TRBJ2-1|TRBV3-1|many
ASSGQGNEQF
>TRBJ2-6|TRBV7-6|.
ASSPTVLSGANVQT
>TRBJ2-3|TRBV28|.
ATSLQGGITDTQY
>TRBJ1-6|TRBV7-9|.
ASSSPGTGTFAFH
>TRBJ2-7|TRBV25-1|.
ASSEWMGNEQY
>TRBJ2-2|TRBV7-3|few
ASSSVVSGNTGELF
>TRBJ2-1|TRBV7-6|many
ASSLSSSGAQHNEQF
>TRBJ1-1|TRBV28|.
APSTRGRMNTEAF
>TRBJ2-6|TRBV9|.
ASSVEGGPSGANVLT
>TRBJ2-1|TRBV10-3|few
AITVTGASYNEQF
>TRBJ2-4|TRBV2|once
ASSPTGRAKNIQY
>TRBJ2-2|TRBV7-2|many
ASSSLAGGNTGELF
>TRBJ1-4|TRBV6-2/TRBV6-3|.
ASSRPFAATNEKLF
>TRBJ2-7|TRBV5-1|.
ASSLERTGSHEQY
>TRBJ2-5|TRBV7-6|.
ASSGKGQSPHAETQY
>TRBJ2-1|TRBV6-2/TRBV6-3|.
ASILIGGSYNEQF
>TRBJ2-5|TRBV20-1|few
SAVQQGAGIQETQY
>TRBJ2-5|TRBV20-1|few
SARDWGIPETQY
>TRBJ1-2|TRBV4-3|.
ASSQDRRGRYGYT
>TRBJ2-3|TRBV28|many
ASSSSRAGVADTQY
>TRBJ2-5|TRBV19|.
ASSALAGVYQETQY
>TRBJ2-3|TRBV29-1|.
SVEDPVAGGINTDTQY
>TRBJ2-3|TRBV4-1|.
ASSHSTSGGDTQY
>TRBJ1-5|TRBV7-3|.
ASSPGGGPNQPQH
>TRBJ2-5|TRBV18|many
ASSPRADQETQY
>TRBJ1-6|TRBV7-6|.
ASSLARKSSYNSPLH
>TRBJ2-5|TRBV10-2|.
ASIHPGLGETQY
>TRBJ2-7|TRBV29-1|.
SIWTEVSYEQY
>TRBJ1-1|TRBV7-4|few
ATQTGLNTEAF
>TRBJ2-1|TRBV20-1|few
SARPPTGNFDEQF
>TRBJ2-5|TRBV7-2|many
ASSLPPRGQEETQY
>TRBJ2-5|TRBV7-2|many
ASSRLLAEETQY
>TRBJ1-1|TRBV15|.
ATSRVGTGVTEAF
>TRBJ2-3|TRBV28|few
ASSPSGGGTDTQY
>TRBJ1-4|TRBV12-3/TRBV12-4|few
ASSFEGATNEKLF
>TRBJ1-2|TRBV20-1|.
SAREGAT
>TRBJ1-1|TRBV9|.
ASSVPPDGNTEAF
>TRBJ1-2|TRBV7-9|.
ASSHGQFNYGYT